The next 18 T cell receptor beta chains were all read from a single sample in a study of vaccination effects on CD4 cells after COVID-19. Using viral peptide pools, the ViraFEST assay grew out antigen-specific CD4+ T cells prior to sequencing. When about ten days of culture had elapsed, CD4+ T cells were isolated. Vaccinated participants had no history of SARS-CoV-2 infection and tested negative for nucleocapsid antibodies. Antigens of these TCRs are unknown. TCRdb keeps only in-frame clones here, not all; method: immunoSEQ multiplex PCR. Among about 73,000 clones listed, 60% to 75% were seen once. The sample in question was CD4+ T cells from PBMCs cultured with HCoV-NL63 spike peptides, obtained before COVID-19 vaccination. Receptor source: a human donor who received a COVID-19 vaccine.

The rearrangement joins TRBV19 to TRBJ1-5; D remains unclear. The CDR3 sequence is 14 residues long. Trimming removed 0 bases at V and 7 bases at J, with 10 bases between. CDR1 is LNHDA, CDR2 SQIVND, per germline (reference sequence). CDR3 nucleotides: TGTGCCAGTAGTATAGAGGAGGGCAGACAGCCCCAGCATTTT. Amino acids: CASSIEEGRQPQHF.

J is TRBJ2-3 and V is TRBV24-1, with D possibly being TRBD1 (6 bases). This CDR3 comprises 16 residues. Germline V lookup: CDR1 KGHDR, CDR2 SFDVKD. V dropped 4 bases and J dropped 2 bases, with 15 bases sitting between them. CDR3 bases: TGTGCCACCAGTGAACCGACAGGTTCTTTCACAGATACGCAGTATTTT. It yields the protein CATSEPTGSFTDTQYF.

V is TRBV7-2 and J is TRBJ1-2, with D unclear. Germline V gene data show CDR1 as SGHTA and CDR2 as FQGNSA. The CDR3 totals 13 residues. Trimming removed 2 bases from V and 2 bases from J, with 6 bases in between. The CDR3 protein is CASSLPQNYGYTF. The CDR3 DNA sequence: TGTGCCAGCAGCTTACCGCAGAACTATGGCTACACCTTC.

The chain couples TRBV24-1 to TRBJ2-2; D not certain. Germline CDR1 and CDR2: KGHDR and SFDVKD. The CDR3 loop spans 15 amino acids. V gave up 5 bases and J gave up 3 bases, with 12 bases separating them. The CDR3 reads CATSGGWPYTGELFF. The CDR3 DNA sequence: TGTGCCACCAGTGGGGGTTGGCCCTACACCGGGGAGCTGTTTTTT.

The table lists this clone with a count of one. The chain employs TRBV5-1 and TRBJ2-2, with D possibly TRBD1 on 5 matching bases. CDR1 and CDR2 (germline): SGHRS, YFSETQ. The length of the CDR3 is 14 residues. V lost 0 bases, J lost 6 bases, and 9 bases lay in between. CDR3 amino acids: CASSLVAGPGELFF. In DNA form, the CDR3 reads TGCGCCAGCAGCTTGGTGGCAGGGCCCGGGGAGCTGTTTTTT.

This chain uses TRBV6-5 with TRBJ1-2; possible D gene TRBD1, 6 bases. Germline-derived CDR1 and CDR2 are MNHEY and SVGAGI. The V and J ends lost 2 bases and 2 bases respectively, with 9 bases between them. The CDR3 length is 14 residues. CDR3 bases: TGTGCCAGCAGTTACAAGGGGGGGAACTATGGCTACACCTTC. Translated, it gives CASSYKGGNYGYTF.

This chain joins TRBV7-9 and TRBJ1-1; no clear D. V was cut by 4 bases and J by 6 bases, with 0 bases left in between. Germline values: CDR1 SEHNR, CDR2 FQNEAQ (reference sequence). CDR3 length: 9 residues. This chain's CDR3 is CASSSEAFF. The CDR3 DNA reads TGTGCCAGCAGCTCTGAAGCTTTCTTT.

The genes are TRBV9 and TRBJ2-5, with 9 bases that match TRBD2. The CDR3 consists of 16 residues. Germline CDR1 is SGDLS and CDR2 is YYNGEE. V was pared by 2 bases and J by 5 bases, with 10 bases of the junction left unmatched. Written as DNA, the CDR3 is TGTGCCAGCAGCGTCGCGGCGGGGGGGCCATGGGAGACCCAGTACTTC. Protein product: CASSVAAGGPWETQYF.

CDR3 sequence reads: CASSHLGTEETQYF. The CDR3 nucleotides are TGTGCCAGCAGCCATTTGGGGACAGAAGAGACCCAGTACTTC. V usage is TRBV3-1 (or the pseudogene TRBV3-2) and J usage is TRBJ2-5; 7 nucleotides align to TRBD1. V was pared by 3 bases and J by 3 bases, with 4 bases of the junction left unmatched. CDR1 is LGHDT, CDR2 YNNKEL, per germline (reference sequence). This CDR3 is built from 14 residues.

This chain links TRBV27 with TRBJ2-5; TRBD2 matches at 11 bases. The CDR3 extends over 16 amino acids. V lost 6 bases and J lost 5; bases outside the gene matches: 11. The V gene's germline CDR1 is MNHEY and CDR2 SMNVEV (reference sequence). This CDR3 reads CASRTGNRLAGETQYF. CDR3 nucleotide sequence: TGTGCCAGCAGAACGGGAAACCGACTAGCGGGGGAGACCCAGTACTTC.

The CDR3 reads CASSLAWGRKETQYF. The CDR3 coding sequence is TGTGCCAGCAGCTTGGCCTGGGGGCGGAAAGAGACCCAGTACTTC. The V call is TRBV5-6, the J call TRBJ2-5, with a tentative D call TRBD1 (6 bases). The CDR3 is made up of 15 amino acids. Germline CDR1 reads SGHDT; CDR2 reads YYEEEE. V lost 0 bases and J lost 3, with 12 bases in between. The full variable domain, rest sourced from reference TRBV5-6 and TRBJ2-5, is DAGVTQSPTHLIKTRGQQVTLRCSPKSGHDTVSWYQQALGQGPQFIFQYYEEEERQRGNFPDRFSGHQFPNYSSELNVNALLLGDSALYLCASSLAWGRKETQYFGPGTRLLVL.

This clone was counted once. The CDR3: CASRTTRLRFSPLHF. CDR3 bases: TGCGCCAGCAGGACGACACGGCTCCGATTTTCACCCCTCCACTTT. The gene calls are TRBV4-3 and TRBJ1-6; D gene ambiguous. CDR1 and CDR2 from the germline V gene are LGHNA and YSLEER. The CDR3 consists of 15 residues. V was trimmed by 6 bases and J by 9 bases, leaving 18 bases between them.

The rearrangement links TRBV29-1 to TRBJ2-5, with 7 bases fitting TRBD1. The CDR3 has 15 amino acids. V was pared by 4 bases and J by 3 bases, with 11 bases of the junction left unmatched. CDR1 is SQVTM and CDR2 is ANQGSEA in the germline V gene. The CDR3: CSVADLTGVKETQYF. DNA for the CDR3: TGCAGCGTTGCTGACTTAACAGGGGTGAAAGAGACCCAGTACTTC.

V and J are TRBV7-2 and TRBJ1-3; the D is unclear. Trimming left V 3 bases short and J 2 bases short, with 11 bases between. Germline CDR1 reads SGHTA; CDR2 reads FQGNSA. This CDR3 spans 15 amino acids. CDR3 nucleotides: TGTGCCAGCAGCTTGGCATCGGGTGCTGGAAACACCATATATTTT. This sequence encodes CASSLASGAGNTIYF.

Concerning this clone itself: At one end, the junction sequence differs from germline, possibly due to a read error. In DNA, the CDR3 is TGTGCCAGCTCACCGATTCAGGAGAACGCAGGAGGGTTT. This translates into CASSPIQENAGGF. The V gene is TRBV18, the J gene TRBJ2-3; possible D gene TRBD2, 6 bases. Germline loops: CDR1 KGHSH, CDR2 LQKENI. CDR3 length: 13 amino acids.

The V and J genes are TRBV30 and TRBJ2-2; no reliable D call. The V gene lost 4 bases and the J gene lost 1 base, with 4 bases spanning the gap. CDR1 GTSNPN and CDR2 SVGIG come from the germline V gene (reference sequence). The CDR3 length is 12 residues. The CDR3 nucleotides read TGTGCCTGGAACAGGAACACCGGGGAGCTGTTTTTT. Protein product: CAWNRNTGELFF.

The V and J genes are TRBV7-2 and TRBJ1-2, with a tentative D call TRBD1 (5 bases). Trimming removed 6 bases at V and 7 bases at J, with 18 bases between. The CDR3 sequence is 14 residues long. Germline V gene lookup returns CDR1 SGHTA and CDR2 FQGNSA. The CDR3 here is CASRPGGGVLGYTF. In DNA, the CDR3 is TGTGCCAGCAGGCCGGGTGGGGGGGTACTTGGCTACACCTTC.

The rearrangement uses TRBV3-1 (or the pseudogene TRBV3-2) and TRBJ2-2; 8 positions match TRBD1. The CDR3 consists of 15 residues. CDR1 and CDR2 (germline): LGHDT, YNNKEL (reference sequence). Trimming at V came to 5 bases and at J to 1 base, leaving 3 bases not matched to a gene. Here the CDR3 DNA reads TGTGCCAGCAGCGGGGGGACAGGGAACACCGGGGAGCTGTTTTTT. It encodes CASSGGTGNTGELFF.